The sequence of this TCR beta chain was determined in a study of T cell responses to AZD1222 COVID-19 vaccine. On this clone itself: Its antigen is unknown.

The ends were cut back, 2 bases at V and 5 bases at J, with 21 bases in the middle. Germline CDR1 and CDR2: MNHNS and SASEGT. CDR3 length: 17 residues. Study outcomes and limitations: White British people made up most donors, females outnumbered males, and clonal diversity was possibly underestimated. Repertoire sampling was restricted to post-peak T cell response timepoints.

Produced via immunoSEQ multiplex PCR; TCRdb's table is partial and in-frame only. The sample lists around 63,000 clones; approximately 85% were seen once. This chain joins TRBV6-1 and TRBJ1-1, with TRBD1 as a possible D gene (6 bases). The TCR comes from an adult in good health. The sequencing used peripheral blood, collected on day 0 of AZD1222 vaccination. The CDR3: CASSELGGGPKETEAFF. CDR3 nucleotide sequence: TGTGCCAGCAGTGAACTGGGCGGGGGCCCAAAGGAGACTGAAGCTTTCTTT.